Listed here are 27 T cell receptor beta chains from one sample, sequenced in a study of CD8+CD57+ T cells in acquired aplastic anemia (dated by TCRdb to the late 2010s). The patients picked for sequencing were ones in whom flow cytometry had shown an expansion of CD8+CD57+ cells. The sequencing machine was an Illumina HiSeq 2000. TCR beta VDJ combination and CDR3 sequence profiling used genomic DNA as the template. The public sequencing data were trimmed at Q25 with fastp and processed into clonotypes with MiXCR by TCRdb, which kept only in-frame beta chains. Merged by CDR3 protein, the rows form single entries marked with the most common genes and DNA. The sample table holds roughly 250,000 distinct CDR3 sequences, of which about 44% were seen once. Of the sample, 6.5% to 8% falls within the top ten clones. Source material: sorted CD4+, CD8+, or CD8+CD57+ T cells (not recorded which) from PBMCs. These receptors all come from a human donor with aplastic anemia.

The chain recombines TRBV9 with TRBJ1-1; 7 bases agree with TRBD1. Germline assignment: CDR1 SGDLS and CDR2 YYNGEE. V was pared by 3 bases and J by 1 base, with 6 bases of the junction left unmatched. There are 15 residues in the CDR3. As DNA, the CDR3 is TGTGCCAGCAGCGCAGCTCGGACAGGGAACACTGAAGCTTTCTTT. The encoded protein is CASSAARTGNTEAFF.

The V gene is TRBV15, the J gene TRBJ1-4; no firm D call. The CDR3 is made up of 15 amino acids. Germline assignment: CDR1 LNHNV and CDR2 YYDKDF (reference sequence). V was trimmed by 4 bases and J by 3 bases, leaving 12 bases between them. CDR3 DNA sequence: TGTGCCACCAGCACCCAAGTGGGCGCTAATGAAAAACTGTTTTTT. It codes for CATSTQVGANEKLFF.

This clonotype has ten or more counts. DNA for the CDR3: TGTGCCAGCACCCGCGAGCAGGGACCCACTGAGCCCCAGCATTTT. Its translation is CASTREQGPTEPQHF. The chain carries TRBV6-6 and TRBJ1-5; possibly TRBD1 for D (5 bases). The CDR3 is 15 amino acids. With 7 bases removed from V and 8 bases from J, the gap between germline ends came to 21 bases. Germline loops: CDR1 MNHNY, CDR2 SVGAGI (reference sequence).

This clonotype was observed a handful of times. This chain joins TRBV10-3 and TRBJ2-6; D is ambiguous. The CDR3 is made up of 13 amino acids. The germline gives CDR1 ENHRY, CDR2 SYGVKD. The ends were cut back, 1 base at V and 4 bases at J, with 2 bases in the middle. CDR3 in DNA: TGTGCCATCAGTGAGTTGGGGGCCAACGTCCTGACTTTC. Protein product: CAISELGANVLTF.

This chain links TRBV12-3 or TRBV12-4 with TRBJ1-2, with 8 bases aligning to TRBD1. This CDR3 contains 12 residues. V gave up 11 bases and J gave up 3 bases; unmatched junction bases: 5. DNA of the CDR3: TGTGCCGGATGGGACAGGCACTATGGCTACACCTTC. This encodes CAGWDRHYGYTF.

This chain links TRBV20-1 with TRBJ1-1; no clear D. This CDR3 comprises 12 residues. V was shortened by 6 bases and J by 4 bases, with 12 bases between the two germline ends. Germline V CDR1 and CDR2: DFQATT, SNEGSKA (reference sequence). CDR3 protein: CSASTWGTEAFF. In DNA form, the CDR3 reads TGCAGTGCCTCAACCTGGGGCACTGAAGCTTTCTTT.

The chain combines TRBV11-3 with TRBJ2-2, with D possibly matching TRBD1 (5 bases). V lost 5 bases, J lost 7 bases, and 14 bases lay in between. CDR1 and CDR2 from the germline V gene are SGHNT and YENEEA. CDR3 length: 14 residues. CDR3 protein: CASSPQGASGELFF. Written as DNA, the CDR3 is TGTGCCAGCAGCCCCCAAGGGGCGAGCGGGGAGCTGTTTTTT.

The chain combines TRBV9 with TRBJ2-3, with D possibly being TRBD1 or TRBD2 (5 bases each). V shed 2 bases and J shed 3 bases, with 19 bases lying between them. This CDR3 has 17 amino acids. Germline lookup yields CDR1 SGDLS and CDR2 YYNGEE. DNA of the CDR3: TGTGCCAGCAGCGTTAGGGGAGAGGGGCACGGGACAGATACGCAGTATTTT. It translates to CASSVRGEGHGTDTQYF.

V is TRBV9 and J is TRBJ2-3; TRBD1 or TRBD2 may be the D gene (5 bases each). The CDR3 length is 13 residues. Germline loops: CDR1 SGDLS, CDR2 YYNGEE. The V and J ends lost 3 bases and 2 bases respectively, with 7 bases between them. CDR3 coding DNA: TGTGCCAGCAGCGGAGGGACCACAGATACGCAGTATTTT. Protein product: CASSGGTTDTQYF.

Many counts were recorded for this clonotype. One junction end disagrees with the germline gene, perhaps due to a read error. The V gene is TRBV2, the J gene TRBJ2-7; the D gene is possibly TRBD1 (6 bases). CDR3 length: 10 amino acids. Per germline, CDR1 SNHLY and CDR2 FYNNEI. CDR3 residues: CAIFQGGLHF. Here the CDR3 DNA reads TGTGCCATCTTTCAAGGGGGTTTGCACTTC.

Many counts were recorded for this clonotype. The chain is built from TRBV14 and TRBJ2-1; 8 bases map to TRBD1. CDR3 length: 18 amino acids. Germline CDR1 reads SGHDN; CDR2 reads FVKESK. V shed 1 base, J shed 10 bases, and the junction held 18 bases outside the gene matches. CDR3 sequence: CASSQGGSGGPQAHEQFF. Here the CDR3 DNA reads TGTGCCAGCAGCCAAGGAGGGTCAGGGGGCCCTCAGGCCCACGAGCAGTTCTTC.

This clonotype was seen only once. The chain uses TRBV7-2 and TRBJ2-7, with no clear D. Trimming stripped 5 bases from V and 4 bases from J, with 15 bases between. This CDR3 is 14 amino acids long. Per germline, CDR1 SGHTA and CDR2 FQGNSA. The CDR3 spells CASSGQNEGYEQYF. For the CDR3, the DNA is TGTGCCAGCAGCGGGCAGAACGAAGGGTACGAGCAGTACTTC.

A word on this clonotype: One junction end disagrees with the germline gene, perhaps due to a read error. The V gene is TRBV10-1, the J gene TRBJ2-1, with D maybe TRBD1 (6 bases). The germline gives CDR1 WNHNN, CDR2 SYGVQD (reference sequence). This CDR3 is 11 amino acids long. CDR3 residues: CAISQGPEQFF. DNA for the CDR3: TGTGCCATCAGCCAGGGGCCTGAGCAGTTCTTC.

Points on this clonotype: The conserved phenylalanine or tryptophan normally closing the CDR3 is absent here, so this likely arose from a read error. Because the CDR3's place on the DNA is in doubt, the DNA is left out and the CDR3 is given as listed by TCRdb. The chain couples TRBV19 to TRBJ1-1. Germline-derived CDR1 and CDR2 are LNHDA and SQIVND (reference sequence). The CDR3 numbers 11 amino acids, ends counted. Here the CDR3 reads CAVGRGTPANY.

The table lists this clonotype with many counts. The J gene is TRBJ2-7, the V gene TRBV11-2; D is perhaps TRBD1 (6 bases). Germline V gene data show CDR1 as SGHAT and CDR2 as FQNNGV. V lost 4 bases, J lost 2 bases, and 12 bases lay in between. This CDR3 region has 14 residues. The DNA for the CDR3 is TGTGCCAGCAGCTACCGACAGGATACCTACGAGCAGTACTTC. It encodes CASSYRQDTYEQYF.

This sequence joins TRBV7-9 and TRBJ2-1; 11 bases map to TRBD2. Germline CDR1 is SEHNR and CDR2 is FQNEAQ (reference sequence). The CDR3 runs 18 residues. Trimming cost V 0 bases and J 9 bases; bases outside gene matches: 13. The CDR3 nucleotides read TGTGCCAGCAGCTTAGCGTCCATCACTAGCGGGGGTTCTATTGAGCAGTTCTTC. Translation gives CASSLASITSGGSIEQFF. Variable domain in full (rest from reference TRBV7-9 and TRBJ2-1): DTGVSQNPRHKITKRGQNVTFRCDPISEHNRLYWYRQTLGQGPEFLTYFQNEAQLEKSRLLSDRFSAERPKGSFSTLEIQRTEQGDSAMYLCASSLASITSGGSIEQFFGPGTRLTVL.

The gene calls are TRBV7-6 and TRBJ2-7; tentatively, D is TRBD1 (5 bases). CDR3 length equals 13 residues. The germline V and J ends were trimmed by 1 base and 6 bases, with 10 bases remaining between them. Germline V lookup: CDR1 SGHVS, CDR2 FNYEAQ. CDR3 sequence: CASSLEGVFEQYF. CDR3 coding DNA: TGTGCCAGCAGCTTAGAAGGGGTGTTCGAGCAGTACTTC.

The V gene is TRBV19, the J gene TRBJ2-5; 7 nucleotides line up with TRBD2. The germline CDR1 and CDR2 sequences are LNHDA and SQIVND (reference sequence). The CDR3 is 14 amino acids. Trimming at V came to 6 bases and at J to 4 bases, leaving 8 bases not matched to a gene. The CDR3 sequence is CASSGGGGRETQYF. The CDR3 DNA follows: TGTGCCAGTAGCGGTGGGGGAGGGCGAGAGACCCAGTACTTC. Full variable domain (remainder filled in from reference TRBV19 and TRBJ2-5): DGGITQSPKYLFRKEGQNVTLSCEQNLNHDAMYWYRQDPGQGLRLIYYSQIVNDFQKGDIAEGYSVSREKKESFPLTVTSAQKNPTAFYLCASSGGGGRETQYFGPGTRLLVL.

This clonotype was detected many times. V is TRBV3-1 and J is TRBJ1-1; maybe TRBD1 (5 bases). The V gene's germline CDR1 is LGHDT and CDR2 YNNKEL (reference sequence). This CDR3 is 14 amino acids long. The ends were cut back, 2 bases at V and 1 base at J, with 8 bases in the middle. For the CDR3, the DNA is TGTGCCAGCAGCCAACAACAGGAGAACACTGAAGCTTTCTTT. This gives the protein CASSQQQENTEAFF.

This clonotype was detected a few times. This clone may be a read error of a much larger clone one base away. CDR3 amino acids: CANSSLRGHGNTIYF. The DNA of the CDR3 is TGTGCCAACAGCTCCCTCAGGGGGCATGGAAACACCATATATTTT. V is TRBV7-9 and J is TRBJ1-3; 8 bases align to TRBD1. The V gene's germline CDR1 is SEHNR and CDR2 FQNEAQ (reference sequence). This CDR3 has 15 residues.

This clonotype was picked up a small number of times. The chain combines TRBV28 with TRBJ2-5; weak D call: TRBD1 (6 bases). Germline V gene lookup returns CDR1 MDHEN and CDR2 SYDVKM. CDR3 length: 15 amino acids. The V end was cut by 6 bases, the J end by 5 bases, with 19 bases between. CDR3 in amino acids: CASSSGTLLKETQYF. The CDR3 nucleotides read TGTGCCAGCAGCTCCGGGACACTCTTAAAGGAGACCCAGTACTTC.

A note on this clonotype: This clone may be a read error of a much larger clone one base away. The chain combines TRBV10-3 with TRBJ2-1; D not certain. The CDR3 length is 12 residues. Germline values: CDR1 ENHRY, CDR2 SYGVKD. Trimming shortened V by 10 bases and J by 5 bases, and 12 bases separated the two germline ends. The CDR3 is CASNRPHNEQFF. The CDR3 DNA follows: TGTGCCAGCAACCGACCACACAATGAGCAGTTCTTC.

In its sample, this clonotype was seen many times. The chain carries TRBV9 and TRBJ2-7; 9 bases agree with TRBD2. The germline CDR1 and CDR2 sequences are SGDLS and YYNGEE. The CDR3 is 17 amino acids. Trimming cost V 0 bases and J 6 bases; bases outside gene matches: 13. CDR3 sequence reads: CASSVEGSGSDLGEQYF. The CDR3 nucleotides read TGTGCCAGCAGCGTAGAAGGTAGCGGGAGCGATCTGGGCGAGCAGTACTTC.

CDR3 nucleotides: TGTGCCACCAGCAGCGGAAATGAGCAGTTCTTC. It encodes CATSSGNEQFF. The gene calls are TRBV15 and TRBJ2-1; D is uncertain. The germline V gene encodes CDR1 LNHNV and CDR2 YYDKDF (reference sequence). The CDR3 consists of 11 residues. Deletions cut 3 bases from V and 7 bases from J, with 4 bases between. The variable domain in full, completed from reference TRBV15 and TRBJ2-1, reads DAMVIQNPRYQVTQFGKPVTLSCSQTLNHNVMYWYQQKSSQAPKLLFHYYDKDFNNEADTPDNFQSRRPNTSFCFLDIRSPGLGDTAMYLCATSSGNEQFFGPGTRLTVL.

The chain links TRBV20-1 to TRBJ2-2; 8 positions agree with TRBD1. From germline, CDR1 is DFQATT and CDR2 SNEGSKA (reference sequence). Trimming took 7 bases from V and 3 from J; bases not matched to a gene: 4. The CDR3 runs to 13 residues. CDR3 protein: CSVATGDTGELFF. The DNA of the CDR3 is TGCAGTGTTGCGACAGGGGACACCGGGGAGCTGTTTTTT.

The chain joins TRBV19 to TRBJ1-5; a possible D gene is TRBD1 (5 bases). The CDR3 extends over 15 amino acids. Trimming pared 3 bases from V and 2 bases from J, leaving 11 bases between. Looked up from germline, CDR1 is LNHDA and CDR2 is SQIVND (reference sequence). DNA of the CDR3: TGTGCCAGTAGTATCCAGGGTTTGGGCAATCAGCCCCAGCATTTT. It is translated as CASSIQGLGNQPQHF.

V and J are TRBV2 and TRBJ2-7; TRBD1 matches at 11 bases. Germline CDR1 is SNHLY and CDR2 is FYNNEI. J lost 4 bases, V lost 4 bases, and 9 bases had no gene match. This CDR3 region has 16 residues. Written as DNA, the CDR3 is TGTGCCAGCAGTGTGGACAGGGGGCTTGTTACGTACGAGCAGTACTTC. This codes for CASSVDRGLVTYEQYF.